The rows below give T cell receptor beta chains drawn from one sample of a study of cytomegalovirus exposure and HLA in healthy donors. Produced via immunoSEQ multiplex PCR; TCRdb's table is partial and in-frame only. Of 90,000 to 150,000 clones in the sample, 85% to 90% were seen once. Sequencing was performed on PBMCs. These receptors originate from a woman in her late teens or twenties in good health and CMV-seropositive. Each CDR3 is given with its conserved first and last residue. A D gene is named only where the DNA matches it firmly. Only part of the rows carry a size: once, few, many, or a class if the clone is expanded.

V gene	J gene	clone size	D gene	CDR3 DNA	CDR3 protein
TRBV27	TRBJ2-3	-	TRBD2	TGTGCCAGCAGTTTATCGGCTAGCGGGGGGGCCCATACGCAGTATTTT	CASSLSASGGAHTQYF
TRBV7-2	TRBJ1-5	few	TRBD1	TGTGCCAGCAGCCCGGACAGGGGGCTCGGTCAGCCCCAGCATTTT	CASSPDRGLGQPQHF
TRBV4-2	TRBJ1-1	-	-	TGTGCCAGCAGCCAAGACGGTGCGGGAGGGGCTTCGAAAGCTTTCTTT	CASSQDGAGGASKAFF
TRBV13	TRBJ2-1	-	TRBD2	TGTGCCAGCAGCCCAGGGACTACGGAGGTCGATGAGCAGTTCTTC	CASSPGTTEVDEQFF
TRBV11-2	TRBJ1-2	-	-	TGTGCCAGCAGCTTAGGCCGGGGAACTAACTATGGCTACACCTTC	CASSLGRGTNYGYTF
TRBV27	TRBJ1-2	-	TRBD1	TGTGCCAGCAGCCGGGACAGGGAGGGCTACACCTTC	CASSRDREGYTF
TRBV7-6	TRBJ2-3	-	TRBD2	TGTGCCAGCAGCCTCGGGACTAGCGGCAGAACGGATACGCAGTATTTT	CASSLGTSGRTDTQYF
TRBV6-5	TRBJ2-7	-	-	TGTGCCAGCAGTTATAAGTCAACGGAGTACTTC	CASSYKSTEYF
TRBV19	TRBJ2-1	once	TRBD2	TGTGCCAGTTCTACTAGCGGATCCTACAATGAGCAGTTCTTC	CASSTSGSYNEQFF
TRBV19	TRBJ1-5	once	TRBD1	TGTGCCAGTAATACAGGGGGGGGCAATCAGCCCCAGCATTTT	CASNTGGGNQPQHF
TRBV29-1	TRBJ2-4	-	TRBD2	TGCAGCGTTTGGACTAGCGGGAGCGGGAACATTCAGTACTTC	CSVWTSGSGNIQYF
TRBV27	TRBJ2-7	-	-	TGTGCCACCAGGGACAAAACCTACGAGCAGTACTTC	CATRDKTYEQYF
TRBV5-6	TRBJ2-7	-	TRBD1	TGTGCCAGCAGCGCTCGGGACAGGTTTCCCCACGAGCAGTACTTC	CASSARDRFPHEQYF
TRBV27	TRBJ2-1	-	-	TGTGCCAGCAGTTTGGGCAGGGGTCTCTACAATGAGCAGTTCTTC	CASSLGRGLYNEQFF
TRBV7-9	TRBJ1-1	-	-	TGTGCCAGCAGCCCTGACAGGCTTAACACTGAAGCTTTCTTT	CASSPDRLNTEAFF
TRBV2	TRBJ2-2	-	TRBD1	TGTGCCAGCAGCGGGAAAACAGGGGGCGGTACCGGGGAGCTGTTTTTT	CASSGKTGGGTGELFF
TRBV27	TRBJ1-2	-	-	TGTGCCAGCAGTCCCACCGCAGACAGCCCTTATGGCTACACCTTC	CASSPTADSPYGYTF
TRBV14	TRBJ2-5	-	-	TGTGCCAGCAGCCAGTACTTCCTAGCGAGAAAAGAGACCCAGTACTTC	CASSQYFLARKETQYF
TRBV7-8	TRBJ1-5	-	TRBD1	TGTGCCAGCAGGGGAGAGGGGGCTGGTAGCAATCAGCCCCAGCATTTT	CASRGEGAGSNQPQHF
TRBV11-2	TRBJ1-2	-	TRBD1	TGTGCCAGCAGCTTAGATCTGCCAGGGGGCATAGGCTACACCTTC	CASSLDLPGGIGYTF
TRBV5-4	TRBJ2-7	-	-	TGTGCCAGCAGCTTTACCTCTAGTCAAGAGCAGTACTTC	CASSFTSSQEQYF
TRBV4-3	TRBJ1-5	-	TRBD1	TGCGCCAGCAGCCAAGAGAGGTGGGACAGGGGCCAGCCCCAGCATTTT	CASSQERWDRGQPQHF
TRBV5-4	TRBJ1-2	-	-	TGTGCCAGCAGCCCGGACAGCCTAAACTATGGCTACACCTTC	CASSPDSLNYGYTF
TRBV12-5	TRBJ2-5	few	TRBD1	TGTGCTAGTGCCAACTCACAGGGGGAGGCCGAGACCCAGTACTTC	CASANSQGEAETQYF
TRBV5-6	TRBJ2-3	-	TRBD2	TGTGCCAGCACCTTGGGACTAGTCCTCACAGATACGCAGTATTTT	CASTLGLVLTDTQYF
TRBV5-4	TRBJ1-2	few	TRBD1	TGTGCCAGCAGCTCCGGGACAGGGATTGGAGGCTACACCTTC	CASSSGTGIGGYTF
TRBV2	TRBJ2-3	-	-	TGTGCCAGCATTGGGGCCACTGTCGGAGATACGCAGTATTTT	CASIGATVGDTQYF
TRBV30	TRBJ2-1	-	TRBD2	TGTGCCTGGAAGCGGGACCCCATTCTGGGGTCGTATGAGCAGTTCTTC	CAWKRDPILGSYEQFF
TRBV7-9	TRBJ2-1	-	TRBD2	TGTGCCAGCAGCTCTCTCAAGGGACTAGCGGGAAGGCGCTACAATGAGCAGTTCTTC	CASSSLKGLAGRRYNEQFF